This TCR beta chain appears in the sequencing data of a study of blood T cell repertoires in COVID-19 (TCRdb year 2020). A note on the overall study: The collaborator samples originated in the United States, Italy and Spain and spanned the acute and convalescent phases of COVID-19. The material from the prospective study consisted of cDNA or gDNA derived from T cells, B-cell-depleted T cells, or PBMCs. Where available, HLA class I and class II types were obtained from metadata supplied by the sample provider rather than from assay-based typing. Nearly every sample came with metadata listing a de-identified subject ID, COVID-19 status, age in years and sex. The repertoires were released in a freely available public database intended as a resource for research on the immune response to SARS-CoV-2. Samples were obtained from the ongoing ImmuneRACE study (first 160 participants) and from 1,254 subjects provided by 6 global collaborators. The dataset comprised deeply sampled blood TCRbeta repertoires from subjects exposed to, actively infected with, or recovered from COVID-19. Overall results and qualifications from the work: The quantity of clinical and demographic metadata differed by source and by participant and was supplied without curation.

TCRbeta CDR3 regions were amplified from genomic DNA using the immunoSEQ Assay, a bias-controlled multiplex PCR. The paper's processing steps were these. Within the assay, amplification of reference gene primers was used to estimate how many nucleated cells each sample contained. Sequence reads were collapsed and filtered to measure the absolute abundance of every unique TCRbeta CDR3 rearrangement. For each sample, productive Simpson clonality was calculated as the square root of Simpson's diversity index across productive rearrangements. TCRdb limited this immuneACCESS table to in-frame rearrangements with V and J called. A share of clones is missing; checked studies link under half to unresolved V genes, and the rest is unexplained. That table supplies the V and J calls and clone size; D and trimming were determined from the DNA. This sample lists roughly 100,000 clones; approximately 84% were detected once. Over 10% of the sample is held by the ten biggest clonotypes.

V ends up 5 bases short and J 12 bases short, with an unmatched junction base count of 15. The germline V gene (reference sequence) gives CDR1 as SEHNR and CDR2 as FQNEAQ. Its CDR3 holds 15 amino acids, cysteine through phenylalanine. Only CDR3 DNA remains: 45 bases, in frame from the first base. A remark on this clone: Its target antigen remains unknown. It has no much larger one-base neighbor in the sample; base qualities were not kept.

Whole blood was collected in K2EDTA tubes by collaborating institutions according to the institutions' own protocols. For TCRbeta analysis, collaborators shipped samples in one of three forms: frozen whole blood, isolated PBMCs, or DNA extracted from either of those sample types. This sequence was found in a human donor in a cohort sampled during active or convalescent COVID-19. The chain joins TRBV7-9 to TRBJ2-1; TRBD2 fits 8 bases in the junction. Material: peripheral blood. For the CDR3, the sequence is CASSRRTSTSRRQFF. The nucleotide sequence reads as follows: TGTGCCAGCAGCCGCCGGACTAGCACGTCAAGAAGGCAGTTCTTC.